These T cell receptor beta chains were read from a single sample in a study of post-analysis software for immune sequencing data. TCRdb re-derived calls from the PCR reads in MiXCR, one entry per CDR3 protein. This sample has about 820,000 distinct CDR3 sequences, with about 50% found just once. The sequenced sample was blood. The receptors derive from a girl under 18 with multiple sclerosis. Both conserved end residues are part of each CDR3. The order of the fields is CDR3 protein, V gene, J gene.

CDR3aa: CASSLEGSGYEQYF
v_gene: TRBV7-9
j_gene: TRBJ2-7

CDR3aa: CASSPSTHQPQHF
v_gene: TRBV27
j_gene: TRBJ1-5

CDR3aa: CASSLGGTRMGNEQFF
v_gene: TRBV5-1
j_gene: TRBJ2-1

CDR3aa: CAISDTGTSIDEQFF
v_gene: TRBV10-3
j_gene: TRBJ2-1

CDR3aa: CASSLADKTNGYTF
v_gene: TRBV5-1
j_gene: TRBJ1-2

CDR3aa: CASKAREGHYNEQFF
v_gene: TRBV25-1
j_gene: TRBJ2-1

CDR3aa: CASSMGLAVYQETQYF
v_gene: TRBV19
j_gene: TRBJ2-5

CDR3aa: CAWSVQLVNEQFF
v_gene: TRBV30
j_gene: TRBJ2-1

CDR3aa: CSAVRGALSTDTQYF
v_gene: TRBV20-1
j_gene: TRBJ2-3

CDR3aa: CASSPHKTHHEQYF
v_gene: TRBV7-3
j_gene: .

CDR3aa: CASSLELRSYNEQFF
v_gene: TRBV12-3/TRBV12-4
j_gene: TRBJ2-1

CDR3aa: CASIRDREFSAYEQYF
v_gene: TRBV6-1
j_gene: TRBJ2-7

CDR3aa: CASSQDGGQGGETQYF
v_gene: TRBV4-1
j_gene: .

CDR3aa: CATSDYRTGNMNTEAFF
v_gene: TRBV24-1
j_gene: TRBJ1-1

CDR3aa: CAGSYTGTDFGSPLHF
v_gene: TRBV6-5
j_gene: TRBJ1-6

CDR3aa: CSVEETQYF
v_gene: TRBV29-1
j_gene: TRBJ2-5

CDR3aa: CATSRLAGAGETQYF
v_gene: TRBV15
j_gene: TRBJ2-5

CDR3aa: CSAWTSGGPSYNEQFF
v_gene: TRBV20-1
j_gene: TRBJ2-1

CDR3aa: CAISERTSFGEETQYF
v_gene: TRBV10-3
j_gene: TRBJ2-5

CDR3aa: CASSVDGDLPYGYTF
v_gene: TRBV9
j_gene: TRBJ1-2

CDR3aa: CSVVGVRGYTF
v_gene: TRBV29-1
j_gene: TRBJ1-2